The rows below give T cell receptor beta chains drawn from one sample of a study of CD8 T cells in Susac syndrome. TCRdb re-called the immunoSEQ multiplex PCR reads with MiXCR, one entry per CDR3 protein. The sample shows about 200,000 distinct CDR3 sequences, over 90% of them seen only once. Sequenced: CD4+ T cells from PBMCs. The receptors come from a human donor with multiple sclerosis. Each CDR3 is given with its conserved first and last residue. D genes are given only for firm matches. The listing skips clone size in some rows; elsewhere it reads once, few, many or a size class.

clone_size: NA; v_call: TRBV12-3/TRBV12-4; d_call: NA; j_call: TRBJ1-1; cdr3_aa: CASRSGVEAFF; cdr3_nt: TGTGCCAGCAGGTCAGGCGTTGAAGCTTTCTTT
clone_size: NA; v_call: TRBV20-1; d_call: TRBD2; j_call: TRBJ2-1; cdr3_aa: CSASRASGGAWSYNEQFF; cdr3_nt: TGCAGTGCCTCACGGGCTAGCGGGGGGGCCTGGTCCTACAATGAGCAGTTCTTC
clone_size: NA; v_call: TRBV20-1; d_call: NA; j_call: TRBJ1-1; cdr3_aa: CSARVGSLMNTEAFF; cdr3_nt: TGCAGTGCTAGAGTTGGCAGCCTGATGAACACTGAAGCTTTCTTT
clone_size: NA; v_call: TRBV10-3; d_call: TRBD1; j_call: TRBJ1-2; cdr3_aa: CAISGRDRSYGYTF; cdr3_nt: TGTGCCATCAGTGGCCGGGACAGGAGCTATGGCTACACCTTC
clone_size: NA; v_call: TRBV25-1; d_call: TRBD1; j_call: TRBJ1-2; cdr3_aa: CASSEGQKDGYTF; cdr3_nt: TGTGCCAGCAGTGAGGGACAGAAAGATGGCTACACCTTC
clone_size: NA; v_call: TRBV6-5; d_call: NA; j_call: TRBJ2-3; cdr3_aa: CASKDSEADTQYF; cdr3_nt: TGTGCCTCAAAGGACAGCGAGGCAGATACGCAGTATTTT
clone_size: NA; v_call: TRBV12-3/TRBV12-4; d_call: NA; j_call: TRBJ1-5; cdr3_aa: CASSYRVGGNQPQHF; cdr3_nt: TGTGCCAGCAGTTACAGGGTTGGAGGCAATCAGCCCCAGCATTTT
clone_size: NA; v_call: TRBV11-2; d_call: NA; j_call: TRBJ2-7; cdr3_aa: CASSLNQDPSYEQYF; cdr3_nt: TGTGCCAGCAGCTTAAATCAGGACCCGTCCTACGAGCAGTACTTC
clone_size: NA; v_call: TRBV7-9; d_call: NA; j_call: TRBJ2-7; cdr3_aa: CASSMGAGYEQYF; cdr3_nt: TGTGCCAGCAGCATGGGGGCAGGTTACGAGCAGTACTTC
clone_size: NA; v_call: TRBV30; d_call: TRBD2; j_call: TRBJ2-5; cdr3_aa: CAWKVLAAQETQYF; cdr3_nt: TGTGCCTGGAAGGTCCTAGCGGCCCAAGAGACCCAGTACTTC
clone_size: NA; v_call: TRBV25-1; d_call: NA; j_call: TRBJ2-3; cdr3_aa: CASSEYGADTQYF; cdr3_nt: TGTGCCAGCAGTGAATATGGTGCAGATACGCAGTATTTT
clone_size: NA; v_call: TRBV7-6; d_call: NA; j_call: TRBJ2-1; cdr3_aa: CASSSQEAGASEQFF; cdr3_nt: TGTGCCAGCAGCTCTCAGGAGGCAGGGGCTTCTGAGCAGTTCTTC
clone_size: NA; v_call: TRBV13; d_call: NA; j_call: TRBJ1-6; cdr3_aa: CASSRGRVNSPLHF; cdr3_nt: TGTGCCAGCAGCCGAGGAAGGGTGAATTCACCCCTCCACTTT
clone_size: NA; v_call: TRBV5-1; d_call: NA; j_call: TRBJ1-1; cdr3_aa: CASSLVQVDTEAFF; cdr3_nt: TGCGCCAGCAGCTTGGTACAGGTGGACACTGAAGCTTTCTTT
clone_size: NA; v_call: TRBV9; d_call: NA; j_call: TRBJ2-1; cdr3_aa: CASSVWPGTIYNEQFF; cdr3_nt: TGTGCCAGCAGCGTATGGCCGGGGACCATCTACAATGAGCAGTTCTTC
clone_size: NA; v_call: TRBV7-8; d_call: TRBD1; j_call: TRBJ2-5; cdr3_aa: CASSLPTTGFGETQYF; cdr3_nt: TGTGCCAGCAGCTTACCTACGACAGGGTTTGGAGAGACCCAGTACTTC
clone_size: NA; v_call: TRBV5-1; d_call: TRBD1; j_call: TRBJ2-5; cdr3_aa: CASSLGGGFPQYF; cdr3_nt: TGCGCCAGCAGCTTGGGAGGGGGCTTCCCTCAGTACTTC
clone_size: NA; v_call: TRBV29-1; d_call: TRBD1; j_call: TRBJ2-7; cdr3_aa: CSVEWDRGSNEQYF; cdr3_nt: TGCAGCGTTGAATGGGACAGGGGGTCGAACGAGCAGTACTTC
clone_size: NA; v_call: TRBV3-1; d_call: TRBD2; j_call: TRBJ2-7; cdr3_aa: CASSQPGLAGVSYEQYF; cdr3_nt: TGTGCCAGCAGCCAACCGGGACTAGCGGGGGTATCCTACGAGCAGTACTTC
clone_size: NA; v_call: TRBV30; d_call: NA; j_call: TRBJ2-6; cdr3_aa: CAWRGNRETGANVLTF; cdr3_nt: TGTGCCTGGAGGGGAAACAGAGAAACTGGGGCCAACGTCCTGACTTTC
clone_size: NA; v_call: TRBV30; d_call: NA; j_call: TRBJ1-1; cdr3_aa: CAWSPRNEAFF; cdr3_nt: TGTGCCTGGAGTCCCCGCAATGAAGCTTTCTTT
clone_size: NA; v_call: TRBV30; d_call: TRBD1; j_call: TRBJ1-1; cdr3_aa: CAWKGQLMAEAFF; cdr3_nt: TGTGCCTGGAAGGGACAGTTAATGGCTGAAGCTTTCTTT
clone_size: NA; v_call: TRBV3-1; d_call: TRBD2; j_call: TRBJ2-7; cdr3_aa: CASSQERTGGSSYEQYF; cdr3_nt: TGTGCCAGCAGCCAAGAGAGAACGGGGGGTTCCTCCTACGAGCAGTACTTC
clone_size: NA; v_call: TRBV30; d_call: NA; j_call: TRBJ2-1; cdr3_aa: CAWSWNTYNEQFF; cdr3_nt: TGTGCCTGGAGTTGGAACACCTACAATGAGCAGTTCTTC
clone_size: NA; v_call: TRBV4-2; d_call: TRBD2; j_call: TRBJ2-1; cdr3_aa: CASSQGNSGETGEQFF; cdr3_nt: TGTGCCAGCAGCCAAGGTAATAGCGGGGAAACAGGGGAGCAGTTCTTC
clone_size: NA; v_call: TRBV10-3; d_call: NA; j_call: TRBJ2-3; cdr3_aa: CAISESISPASTDTQYF; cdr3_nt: TGTGCCATCAGTGAGTCGATCAGTCCCGCTAGCACAGATACGCAGTATTTT
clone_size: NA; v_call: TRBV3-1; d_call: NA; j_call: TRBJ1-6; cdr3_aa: CASSQFEGALHF; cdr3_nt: TGTGCCAGCAGCCAATTCGAGGGTGCGCTCCACTTT
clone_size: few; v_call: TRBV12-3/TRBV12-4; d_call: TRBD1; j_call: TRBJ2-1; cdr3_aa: CASSPGTANEQFF; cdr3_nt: TGTGCCAGCAGTCCAGGGACAGCCAATGAGCAGTTCTTC
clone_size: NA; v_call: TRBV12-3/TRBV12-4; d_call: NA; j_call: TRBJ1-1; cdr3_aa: CASRKTENTEAFF; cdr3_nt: TGTGCCAGCAGGAAGACAGAGAACACTGAAGCTTTCTTT
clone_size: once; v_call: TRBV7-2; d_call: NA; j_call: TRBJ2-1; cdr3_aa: CASSARLTSNEQFF; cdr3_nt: TGTGCCAGCAGCGCCCGACTTACCAGCAATGAGCAGTTCTTC
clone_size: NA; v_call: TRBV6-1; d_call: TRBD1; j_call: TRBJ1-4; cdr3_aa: CASSTYRGATNEKLFF; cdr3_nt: TGTGCCAGCAGTACCTACAGGGGCGCAACTAATGAAAAACTGTTTTTT
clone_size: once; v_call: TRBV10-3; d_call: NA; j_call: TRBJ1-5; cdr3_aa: CAIGLGGSNQPQHF; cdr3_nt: TGTGCCATCGGACTAGGGGGGAGCAATCAGCCCCAGCATTTT
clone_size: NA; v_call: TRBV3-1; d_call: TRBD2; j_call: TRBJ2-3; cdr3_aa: CASSSSGVRTDTQYF; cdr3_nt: TGTGCCAGCAGCTCCAGCGGGGTCCGCACAGATACGCAGTATTTT
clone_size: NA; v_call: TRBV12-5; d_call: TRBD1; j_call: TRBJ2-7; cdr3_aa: CASGFGTGTYEQYF; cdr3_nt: TGTGCTAGTGGTTTCGGGACAGGGACCTACGAGCAGTACTTC
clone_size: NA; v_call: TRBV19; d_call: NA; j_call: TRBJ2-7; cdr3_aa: CASSGVSGPYEQYF; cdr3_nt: TGTGCCAGTAGTGGGGTTAGCGGACCCTACGAGCAGTACTTC
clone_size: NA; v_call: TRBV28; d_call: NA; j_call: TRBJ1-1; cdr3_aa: CASSSGGTEAFF; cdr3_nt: TGTGCCAGCAGCTCGGGGGGCACTGAAGCTTTCTTT
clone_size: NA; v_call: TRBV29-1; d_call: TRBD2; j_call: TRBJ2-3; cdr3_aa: CSVGPTSGGPGDTQYF; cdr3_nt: TGCAGCGTGGGCCCCACTAGCGGGGGGCCGGGGGATACGCAGTATTTT
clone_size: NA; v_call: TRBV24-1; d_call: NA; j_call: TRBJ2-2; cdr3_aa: CATSGKGANTGELFF; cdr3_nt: TGTGCCACCAGTGGTAAGGGCGCGAACACCGGGGAGCTGTTTTTT
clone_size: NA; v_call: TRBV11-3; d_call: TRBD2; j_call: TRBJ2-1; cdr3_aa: CASSLGVAGGGEQFF; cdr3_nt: TGTGCCAGCAGCTTAGGGGTAGCGGGGGGAGGAGAGCAGTTCTTC
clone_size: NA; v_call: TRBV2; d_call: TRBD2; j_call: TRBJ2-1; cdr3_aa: CASSERGGPGFEQFF; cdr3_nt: TGTGCCAGCAGTGAACGGGGGGGGCCCGGATTTGAGCAGTTCTTC
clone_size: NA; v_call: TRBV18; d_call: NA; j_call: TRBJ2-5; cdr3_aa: CASSRETQETQYF; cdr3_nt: TGTGCCAGCTCACGTGAAACACAAGAGACCCAGTACTTC
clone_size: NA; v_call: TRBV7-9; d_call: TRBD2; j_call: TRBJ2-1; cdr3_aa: CASSLGAGVYERYNEQFF; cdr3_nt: TGTGCCAGCAGCTTAGGAGCGGGGGTGTATGAACGCTACAATGAGCAGTTCTTC
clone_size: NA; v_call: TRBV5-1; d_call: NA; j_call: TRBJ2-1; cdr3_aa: CASSLGLGIDNEQFF; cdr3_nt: TGCGCCAGCAGCTTGGGACTAGGGATCGACAATGAGCAGTTCTTC
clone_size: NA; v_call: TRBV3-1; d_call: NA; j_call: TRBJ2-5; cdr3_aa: CASSHEETQYF; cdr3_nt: TGTGCCAGCAGCCACGAAGAGACCCAGTACTTC
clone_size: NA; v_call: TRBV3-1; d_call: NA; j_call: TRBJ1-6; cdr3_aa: CASSHYESSYNSPLHF; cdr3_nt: TGTGCCAGCAGCCATTACGAGAGCTCCTATAATTCACCCCTCCACTTT
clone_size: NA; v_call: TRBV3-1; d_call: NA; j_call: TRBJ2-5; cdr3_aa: CASSHDVVQETQYF; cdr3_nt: TGTGCCAGCAGCCATGACGTAGTCCAAGAGACCCAGTACTTC
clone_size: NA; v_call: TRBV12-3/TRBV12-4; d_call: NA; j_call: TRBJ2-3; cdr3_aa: CASSFRQSHTDTQYF; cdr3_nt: TGTGCCAGCAGTTTTAGGCAGAGCCACACAGATACGCAGTATTTT